The 21 T cell receptor beta chains below come from one sample, sequenced in a study of cytomegalovirus exposure and HLA in healthy donors. With 60 Vbeta and 13 Jbeta primers, the PCR was carried out. Clones were read by immunoSEQ multiplex PCR, and TCRdb kept only the in-frame ones, dropping some. The sample holds tens of thousands of clones, 70% to 85% seen once. The sample comprised PBMCs. Receptors were obtained from a human donor in good health.

Comment on this clone: An end of the junction does not agree with germline; a read error may underlie this. The chain links TRBV7-7 to TRBJ2-1; D is possibly TRBD1 (6 bases). CDR1 and CDR2 from the germline V gene are SSHAT and FNYEAQ (reference sequence). The CDR3 has 16 residues. As DNA, the CDR3 is TGTGCTAGCAGCAGTACCGCCGGGACACTGTACAATGAGCAGTTCTTC. Translation gives CASSSTAGTLYNEQFF. The variable domain in full, completed from reference TRBV7-7 and TRBJ2-1, reads GAGVSQSPRYKVTKRGQDVTLRCDPISSHATLYWYQQALGQGPEFLTYFNYEAQPDKSGLPSDRFSAERPEGSISTLTIQRTEQRDSAMYRCASSSTAGTLYNEQFFGPGTRLTVL.

The chain uses TRBV19 and TRBJ2-5; 8 bases align to TRBD1. With V trimmed by 5 bases and J by 4 bases, 6 bases remained unmatched. The CDR3 runs to 14 residues. Germline loops: CDR1 LNHDA, CDR2 SQIVND (reference sequence). The CDR3 nucleotides are TGTGCCAGTAGTCCCAGGGGGCGCGGAGAGACCCAGTACTTC. This translates into CASSPRGRGETQYF.

The chain is built from TRBV30 and TRBJ2-2; D is uncertain. The V gene lost 4 bases and the J gene lost 5 bases, with 11 bases spanning the gap. CDR1 and CDR2 (germline): GTSNPN, SVGIG (reference sequence). There are 13 residues in the CDR3. The CDR3 protein is CAWKIFTTGELFF. As DNA, the CDR3 is TGTGCCTGGAAAATTTTCACTACCGGGGAGCTGTTTTTT.

This clone has a single count. The rearrangement uses TRBV5-1 and TRBJ2-1, with 8 positions matching TRBD2. The V segment lost 4 bases and the J segment 0 bases; nucleotides outside the gene matches: 12. In germline, CDR1 is SGHRS, CDR2 YFSETQ. This CDR3 has 18 residues. The CDR3, as DNA: TGCGCCAGCAGCACCACGGCTAGCGGGCCAAGCTCCTACAATGAGCAGTTCTTC. This codes for CASSTTASGPSSYNEQFF.

J is TRBJ1-2 and V is TRBV27, with D tentatively TRBD1 (5 bases). Germline CDR1 is MNHEY and CDR2 is SMNVEV (reference sequence). Trimming removed 6 bases at V and 8 bases at J, with 16 bases between. The CDR3 extends over 13 amino acids. CDR3 nucleotide sequence: TGTGCCAGCAGACGTTCTCAGGGCGAAGGCTACACCTTC. It specifies CASRRSQGEGYTF.

This chain joins TRBV27 and TRBJ2-1; 11 bases agree with TRBD2. CDR1 is MNHEY and CDR2 is SMNVEV in the germline V gene (reference sequence). The CDR3 sequence is 16 residues long. Trimming removed 5 bases from V and 6 bases from J; junction bases left unmatched: 9. The CDR3 DNA reads as TGTGCCAGCAGTCCGCTGGGGACTAGCGGACGCAATGAGCAGTTCTTC. It yields the protein CASSPLGTSGRNEQFF.

The genes are TRBV30 and TRBJ2-5; 7 bases map to TRBD1. This CDR3 spans 13 amino acids. In germline, CDR1 is GTSNPN, CDR2 SVGIG (reference sequence). The V gene end was trimmed by 5 bases and the J gene end by 5 bases; junction bases not matched to a gene: 8. The CDR3 DNA reads TGTGCCTGGGGGGACAGCTTCCACGAGACCCAGTACTTC. Amino acids: CAWGDSFHETQYF.

The J gene is TRBJ1-4, the V gene TRBV7-2; D is unclear. Trimming left V 5 bases short and J 7 bases short, with 14 bases between. This CDR3 has 14 residues. CDR1 is SGHTA, CDR2 FQGNSA, per germline. The CDR3 region has the DNA TGTGCCAGCAGCCCCGGGGAGGGCATTGAAAAACTGTTTTTT. Its translation is CASSPGEGIEKLFF. Complete variable domain (other parts from reference TRBV7-2 and TRBJ1-4): GAGVSQSPSNKVTEKGKDVELRCDPISGHTALYWYRQSLGQGLEFLIYFQGNSAPDKSGLPSDRFSAERTGGSVSTLTIQRTQQEDSAVYLCASSPGEGIEKLFFGSGTQLSVL.

The chain carries TRBV7-2 and TRBJ1-1; no firm D call. The CDR3 loop spans 16 amino acids. Germline V gene lookup returns CDR1 SGHTA and CDR2 FQGNSA. The germline V and J ends were trimmed by 0 bases and 1 base, with 12 bases remaining between them. CDR3 bases: TGTGCCAGCAGCTTAGCCACCTCTAAGTCGAACACTGAAGCTTTCTTT. Its translation: CASSLATSKSNTEAFF. The full variable domain, rest sourced from reference TRBV7-2 and TRBJ1-1, is GAGVSQSPSNKVTEKGKDVELRCDPISGHTALYWYRQSLGQGLEFLIYFQGNSAPDKSGLPSDRFSAERTGGSVSTLTIQRTQQEDSAVYLCASSLATSKSNTEAFFGQGTRLTVV.

The J gene is TRBJ2-7, the V gene TRBV19; 9 nucleotides line up with TRBD1. V trimming: 8 bases; J trimming: 2 bases; junction bases outside the gene matches: 4. CDR1 is LNHDA and CDR2 is SQIVND in the germline V gene (reference sequence). This CDR3 spans 13 amino acids. CDR3 sequence (DNA): TGTGCCAGTTCCCGGGACAGGGCCTACGAGCAGTACTTC. This codes for CASSRDRAYEQYF.

The J gene is TRBJ2-3, the V gene TRBV5-4; unclear D gene. Per germline, CDR1 SGHNT and CDR2 YYREEE (reference sequence). This CDR3 contains 14 residues. Trimming removed 1 base from V and 6 bases from J, with 12 bases in between. The CDR3 loop is CASSLTLSVDTQYF. The CDR3 DNA follows: TGTGCCAGCAGCTTGACCCTTAGTGTTGATACGCAGTATTTT. Based on the CDR3 plus reference TRBV5-4 and TRBJ2-3, the full variable domain is ETGVTQSPTHLIKTRGQQVTLRCSSQSGHNTVSWYQQALGQGPQFIFQYYREEENGRGNFPPRFSGLQFPNYSSELNVNALELDDSALYLCASSLTLSVDTQYFGPGTRLTVL.

The chain links TRBV9 to TRBJ2-2, with TRBD2 as a possible D gene (5 bases). The CDR3 spans 13 residues. The V and J ends lost 4 bases and 8 bases respectively, with 12 bases between them. Germline-derived CDR1 and CDR2 are SGDLS and YYNGEE. The CDR3 coding sequence is TGTGCCAGCAGCCGCGGGCGATGGGGGGAGCTGTTTTTT. Residues: CASSRGRWGELFF.

The chain uses TRBV27 and TRBJ2-5, with D perhaps TRBD1 (6 bases). Trimming shortened V by 7 bases and J by 3 bases, and 12 bases separated the two germline ends. CDR1 MNHEY and CDR2 SMNVEV come from the germline V gene (reference sequence). The CDR3 consists of 13 residues. CDR3 sequence reads: CASTPAGEETQYF. CDR3 DNA: TGTGCCAGCACCCCCGCAGGGGAAGAGACCCAGTACTTC.

This clone was seen only a few times. This chain joins TRBV2 and TRBJ1-1, with 7 bases fitting TRBD1. The germline V gene has CDR1 SNHLY and CDR2 FYNNEI. J lost 1 base, V lost 3 bases, and 8 bases had no gene match. CDR3 length: 16 residues. CDR3 bases: TGTGCCAGCAGTGAGCGCCCGGGACAGTCGAACACTGAAGCTTTCTTT. Amino acid sequence: CASSERPGQSNTEAFF.

The rearrangement joins TRBV4-2 to TRBJ2-5, with 13 bases lining up with TRBD2. Germline V gene sequence: CDR1 LGHNA, CDR2 YNFKEQ. CDR3 length: 15 amino acids. V dropped 4 bases and J dropped 3; count of bases not matched to a gene: 2. DNA for the CDR3: TGTGCCAGCAGCCCGGGGACTAGCGGGGAAGAGACCCAGTACTTC. As protein: CASSPGTSGEETQYF.

As DNA, the CDR3 is TGTGCCAGCAGTGTTCAGGTGCACACTGAAGCTTTCTTT. It codes for CASSVQVHTEAFF. The rearrangement uses TRBV25-1 and TRBJ1-1; D is unclear. V was cut by 4 bases and J by 3 bases, with 9 bases left in between. In germline, CDR1 is MGHDK, CDR2 SYGVNS. This CDR3 contains 13 residues.

This clone came up a few times. The rearrangement joins TRBV6-4 to TRBJ2-3; TRBD2 agrees at 10 bases. J lost 3 bases, V lost 5 bases, and 5 bases had no gene match. The CDR3 loop spans 15 amino acids. Germline-derived CDR1 and CDR2 are MRHNA and SNTAGT. The CDR3 DNA reads TGTGCCAGCAGTCCCGGGACTAGCGAGACAGATACGCAGTATTTT. It encodes CASSPGTSETDTQYF.

Many counts were recorded for this clone. The rearrangement joins TRBV6-6 to TRBJ2-3; D gene uncertain. CDR3 length: 13 residues. V lost 0 bases to trimming and J lost 3 bases, with 4 bases between them. Germline CDR1 is MNHNY and CDR2 is SVGAGI (reference sequence). As DNA, the CDR3 is TGTGCCAGCAGTTACTCGGAGACAGATACGCAGTATTTT. Residues: CASSYSETDTQYF.

This clone has only one observation. The chain couples TRBV2 to TRBJ2-6; 11 positions match TRBD2. The ends lost 8 bases at V and 14 bases at J; junction bases unmatched: 8. The CDR3 extends over 13 amino acids. Germline CDR1 and CDR2: SNHLY and FYNNEI. DNA of the CDR3: TGTGCCAGCCAGGTTGCTAGCGGGGGGATCCTGACTTTC. Protein: CASQVASGGILTF.

The V and J genes are TRBV6-1 and TRBJ2-1; TRBD2 matches 16 bases. The CDR3 has 16 residues. From germline, CDR1 is MNHNS and CDR2 SASEGT. Losses at the gene ends were 3 bases for V and 7 bases for J; bases not matched to a gene: 3. The CDR3 DNA sequence: TGTGCCAGCAGTGACGGGACTAGCGGGAGGGGGAATGAGCAGTTCTTC. Translation gives CASSDGTSGRGNEQFF.

The chain is built from TRBV11-2 and TRBJ2-1; TRBD2 matches at 10 bases. The CDR3 is made up of 14 amino acids. Germline V lookup: CDR1 SGHAT, CDR2 FQNNGV. The V segment lost 8 bases and the J segment 5 bases; nucleotides outside the gene matches: 6. CDR3 protein: CASLGSGRNNEQFF. CDR3 coding DNA: TGTGCCAGCCTAGGTAGCGGGAGGAACAATGAGCAGTTCTTC.